A single sample is the source of the 20 T cell receptor beta chains below, sequenced in a study of CD8 T cells in ankylosing spondylitis. TCRdb reprocessed the 5' RACE reads with MiXCR, giving one entry per CDR3 protein. The sample records roughly 370,000 distinct CDR3 sequences, 20% to 25% being singletons. Broader study findings: Made up of fewer than ten highly homologous variants, a TCR beta motif appeared characteristic of ankylosing spondylitis blood.

Which antigens these TCRs recognize remains unknown. Sample: blood, either unsorted or a sorted T cell fraction (not recorded which). The receptors here all came from a male donor with ankylosing spondylitis.

The rearrangement joins TRBV20-1 to TRBJ2-1; a weak D match, TRBD2 (5 bases). This CDR3 comprises 13 residues. Trimming pared 5 bases from V and 2 bases from J, leaving 10 bases between. The germline V gene encodes CDR1 DFQATT and CDR2 SNEGSKA (reference sequence). The CDR3, as DNA: TGCAGTGCTCCCGGAGCGGCCTACAATGAGCAGTTCTTC. Protein: CSAPGAAYNEQFF.

The V and J genes are TRBV10-3 and TRBJ2-3, with 9 bases aligning to TRBD1. This CDR3 is 15 amino acids long. V lost 4 bases and J lost 6; bases outside the gene matches: 8. CDR1 and CDR2 from the germline V gene are ENHRY and SYGVKD. In DNA, the CDR3 is TGTGCCATCAGTGCGAGACAGGGGGGTTCCGATACGCAGTATTTT. The encoded protein is CAISARQGGSDTQYF.

This clonotype was seen a handful of times. The rearrangement links TRBV28 to TRBJ2-3; 10 bases match TRBD1. Germline loops: CDR1 MDHEN, CDR2 SYDVKM. The CDR3 sequence is 15 residues long. With 4 bases clipped from V and 5 bases from J, the junction kept 6 bases outside the gene matches. The CDR3 loop reads CASSSSGQGLDTQYF. The CDR3 DNA sequence: TGTGCCAGCAGTTCCTCGGGACAGGGGTTAGATACGCAGTATTTT.

This clonotype was seen a few times. The V gene is TRBV6-5, the J gene TRBJ1-3, with 7 nucleotides matching TRBD1. The CDR3 length is 17 residues. Germline CDR1 and CDR2: MNHEY and SVGAGI. The V and J ends lost 6 bases and 0 bases, in that order; junction bases with no gene match: 11. The CDR3 DNA reads as TGTGCCAGCAGATACCTTCTAGGGGGCGACTCTGGAAACACCATATATTTT. Its translation: CASRYLLGGDSGNTIYF.

This clonotype was seen more than once but under ten times. J is TRBJ2-3 and V is TRBV20-1; D remains unclear. The CDR3 is 14 residues long. Germline values: CDR1 DFQATT, CDR2 SNEGSKA (reference sequence). Trimming pared 0 bases from V and 1 base from J, leaving 8 bases between. CDR3 amino acids: CSARDRLGTDTQYF. For the CDR3, the DNA is TGCAGTGCTAGAGATCGGTTAGGCACAGATACGCAGTATTTT.

The rearrangement joins TRBV20-1 to TRBJ2-6, with 8 bases identical to TRBD2. Germline V CDR1 and CDR2: DFQATT, SNEGSKA (reference sequence). Trimming at V came to 3 bases and at J to 1 base, leaving 11 bases not matched to a gene. The CDR3 is made up of 18 amino acids. This CDR3 reads CSASGVRGRISGANVLTF. The CDR3 DNA reads TGCAGTGCTAGTGGGGTGCGCGGGAGGATTTCTGGGGCCAACGTCCTGACTTTC.

The chain recombines TRBV20-1 with TRBJ2-1; tentatively, D is TRBD1 (7 bases). The CDR3 runs 15 residues. Per germline, CDR1 DFQATT and CDR2 SNEGSKA (reference sequence). V was cut by 4 bases and J by 6 bases, with 19 bases left in between. Here the CDR3 reads CSATSGGGFGNEQFF. The CDR3 DNA is TGCAGTGCTACCTCAGGGGGAGGATTTGGCAATGAGCAGTTCTTC.

This clonotype was recorded a few times. The CDR3 is CASSHRGEYEQYF. CDR3 bases: TGCGCCAGCAGCCACAGGGGGGAGTACGAGCAGTACTTC. This rearrangement joins TRBV5-1 to TRBJ2-7, with 8 bases lining up with TRBD1. In germline, CDR1 is SGHRS, CDR2 YFSETQ. The CDR3 covers 13 residues. Trimming cost V 4 bases and J 4 bases; bases outside gene matches: 4. Based on the CDR3 plus reference TRBV5-1 and TRBJ2-7, the full variable domain is KAGVTQTPRYLIKTRGQQVTLSCSPISGHRSVSWYQQTPGQGLQFLFEYFSETQRNKGNFPGRFSGRQFSNSRSEMNVSTLELGDSALYLCASSHRGEYEQYFGPGTRLTVT.

The chain recombines TRBV20-1 with TRBJ2-5; D remains ambiguous. The V end was cut by 4 bases, the J end by 5 bases, with 11 bases between. Germline V gene lookup returns CDR1 DFQATT and CDR2 SNEGSKA (reference sequence). CDR3 length equals 12 residues. CDR3 DNA: TGCAGTGCTACTCAACGGTGGGAGACCCAGTACTTC. Translation: CSATQRWETQYF.

This chain uses TRBV19 with TRBJ2-6; D call uncertain. V gave up 2 bases and J gave up 0 bases, with 11 bases separating them. Germline V CDR1 and CDR2: LNHDA, SQIVND (reference sequence). This CDR3 comprises 17 residues. CDR3 in amino acids: CASSIFGRSSGANVLTF. CDR3 bases: TGTGCCAGTAGTATATTCGGGCGGTCCTCTGGGGCCAACGTCCTGACTTTC.

The chain uses TRBV18 and TRBJ2-5; D possibly corresponds to TRBD2 (6 bases). CDR1 and CDR2 (germline): KGHSH, LQKENI. The CDR3 is 14 residues long. Trimming left V 4 bases short and J 2 bases short, with 11 bases between. The CDR3 region is CASSLDYRQETQYF. Here the CDR3 DNA reads TGTGCCAGCTCACTGGACTATAGGCAAGAGACCCAGTACTTC.

Only a few counts were recorded for this clonotype. This rearrangement joins TRBV2 to TRBJ2-1; possibly TRBD2 for D (5 bases). The CDR3 covers 16 residues. With 6 bases removed from V and 2 bases from J, the gap between germline ends came to 17 bases. Germline loops: CDR1 SNHLY, CDR2 FYNNEI. In DNA form, the CDR3 reads TGTGCCAGCAGCGGTATAGGAGGTTTTGCCTACAATGAGCAGTTCTTC. Its protein product is CASSGIGGFAYNEQFF.

The chain employs TRBV20-1 and TRBJ2-1; D unclear. This CDR3 comprises 12 residues. Trimming pared 6 bases from V and 3 bases from J, leaving 9 bases between. The germline CDR1 and CDR2 sequences are DFQATT and SNEGSKA (reference sequence). CDR3 protein: CSAPSNYNEQFF. The DNA of the CDR3 is TGCAGTGCCCCCTCCAACTACAATGAGCAGTTCTTC.

This clonotype was counted between two and nine times. This chain links TRBV5-6 with TRBJ1-6; 9 bases line up with TRBD1. The V gene's germline CDR1 is SGHDT and CDR2 YYEEEE. The CDR3 loop spans 15 amino acids. Unmatched junction bases numbered 6, after V lost 3 bases and J lost 8 bases. CDR3 coding DNA: TGTGCCAGCAGCTGGGGGACAGGGCATGATTCACCCCTCCACTTT. It yields the protein CASSWGTGHDSPLHF.

Only a few counts were recorded for this clonotype. V gene TRBV20-1 combines with J gene TRBJ2-5; D is perhaps TRBD2 (6 bases). Trimming removed 6 bases from V and 2 bases from J, with 22 bases in between. Germline CDR1 and CDR2: DFQATT and SNEGSKA (reference sequence). There are 16 residues in the CDR3. CDR3: CSAGKDGASVQETQYF. The CDR3, as DNA: TGCAGTGCGGGAAAAGACGGGGCTAGCGTGCAAGAGACCCAGTACTTC.

This clonotype has more than one count but fewer than ten. The V and J genes are TRBV7-3 and TRBJ2-1; 8 bases are a match to TRBD2. This CDR3 spans 15 amino acids. The ends lost 4 bases at V and 5 bases at J; junction bases unmatched: 7. Looked up from germline, CDR1 is SGHTA and CDR2 is FQGTGA. The DNA of the CDR3 is TGTGCCAGCAGCTCAGCGGGAGTGGGCCACAATGAGCAGTTCTTC. Its protein is CASSSAGVGHNEQFF.

The chain joins TRBV21-1 to TRBJ2-1. TRBV21-1 is listed as a pseudogene. The CDR3 is 20 amino acids. CDR3 DNA sequence: TGTGCCAGCAGCAAAAAAGTCGGCACATCAGACCAAAGCTCCTACAATGAGCAGTTCTTC. Encoded protein: CASSKKVGTSDQSSYNEQFF.

As to this clonotype: As the CDR3 is not closed by the conserved phenylalanine or tryptophan, this likely results from a read error. The DNA is left out, because the CDR3 cannot be placed on it with certainty; the CDR3 is given as TCRdb lists it. V is TRBV21-1 and J is TRBJ1-1; the D call in the table, TRBD1, was not verified against the DNA. TRBV21-1 is a pseudogene. The CDR3 adds up to 15 amino acids, both ends counted. The CDR3: CASSKMGRQAKEAFL.

The rearrangement uses TRBV30 and TRBJ2-3; D tentatively reads TRBD1 or TRBD2 (5 bases each). The CDR3 loop spans 14 amino acids. The V end lost 3 bases, the J end lost 5 bases, and 15 bases lay between the germline ends. Germline assignment: CDR1 GTSNPN and CDR2 SVGIG (reference sequence). The CDR3 sequence: CAWRVGAGVDTQYF. The CDR3 nucleotides are TGTGCCTGGAGGGTAGGGGCGGGTGTAGATACGCAGTATTTT.

This clonotype came up a few times. An end of the junction differs from the germline gene, which may be a read error. The chain employs TRBV6-5 and TRBJ2-3; 7 nucleotides match TRBD1. Germline-derived CDR1 and CDR2 are MNHEY and SVGAGI. The CDR3 contains 15 residues. CDR3 residues: CASRYLTGPIDTQYF. In DNA, the CDR3 is TGTGCCAGCAGATACTTGACAGGGCCGATCGATACGCAGTATTTT.